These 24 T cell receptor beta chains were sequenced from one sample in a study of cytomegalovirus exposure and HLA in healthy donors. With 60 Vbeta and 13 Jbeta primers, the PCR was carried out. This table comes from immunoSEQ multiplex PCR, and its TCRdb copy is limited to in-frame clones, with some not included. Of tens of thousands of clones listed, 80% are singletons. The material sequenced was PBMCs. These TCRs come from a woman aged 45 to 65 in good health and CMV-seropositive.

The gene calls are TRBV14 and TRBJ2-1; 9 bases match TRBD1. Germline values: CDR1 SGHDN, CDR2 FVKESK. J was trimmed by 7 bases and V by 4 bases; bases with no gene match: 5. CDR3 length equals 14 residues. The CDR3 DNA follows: TGTGCCAGCAGCCCCAGACAGGGGGGGAATGAGCAGTTCTTC. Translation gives CASSPRQGGNEQFF. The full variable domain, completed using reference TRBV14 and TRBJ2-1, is EAGVTQFPSHSVIEKGQTVTLRCDPISGHDNLYWYRRVMGKEIKFLLHFVKESKQDESGMPNNRFLAERTGGTYSTLKVQPAELEDSGVYFCASSPRQGGNEQFFGPGTRLTVL.

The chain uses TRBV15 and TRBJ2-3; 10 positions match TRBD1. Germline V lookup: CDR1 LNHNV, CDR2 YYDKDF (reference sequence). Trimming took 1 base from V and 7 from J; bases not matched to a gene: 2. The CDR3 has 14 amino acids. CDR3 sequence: CATSRGTGGNTQYF. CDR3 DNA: TGTGCCACCAGCAGAGGGACAGGGGGAAATACGCAGTATTTT.

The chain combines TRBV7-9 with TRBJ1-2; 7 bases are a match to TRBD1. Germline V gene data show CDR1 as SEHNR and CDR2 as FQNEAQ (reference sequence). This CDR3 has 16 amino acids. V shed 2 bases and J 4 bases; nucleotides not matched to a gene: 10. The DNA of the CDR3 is TGTGCCAGCAGCTTACTTACCGGGACAGAATTCTATGGCTACACCTTC. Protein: CASSLLTGTEFYGYTF. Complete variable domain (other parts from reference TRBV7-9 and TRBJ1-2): DTGVSQNPRHKITKRGQNVTFRCDPISEHNRLYWYRQTLGQGPEFLTYFQNEAQLEKSRLLSDRFSAERPKGSFSTLEIQRTEQGDSAMYLCASSLLTGTEFYGYTFGSGTRLTVV.

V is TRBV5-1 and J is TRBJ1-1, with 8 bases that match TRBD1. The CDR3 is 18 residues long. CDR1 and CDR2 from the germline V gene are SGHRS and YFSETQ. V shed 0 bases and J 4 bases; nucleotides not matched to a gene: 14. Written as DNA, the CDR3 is TGCGCCAGCAGCTTGGATTTGGGCAGGGGGCAGGGGAGCACTGAAGCTTTCTTT. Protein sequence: CASSLDLGRGQGSTEAFF.

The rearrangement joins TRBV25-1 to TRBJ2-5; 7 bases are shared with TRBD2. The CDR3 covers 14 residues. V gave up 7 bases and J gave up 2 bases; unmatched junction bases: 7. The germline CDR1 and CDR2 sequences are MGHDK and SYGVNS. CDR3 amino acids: CASTNPGLQETQYF. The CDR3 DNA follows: TGTGCCAGCACCAATCCGGGACTACAAGAGACCCAGTACTTC.

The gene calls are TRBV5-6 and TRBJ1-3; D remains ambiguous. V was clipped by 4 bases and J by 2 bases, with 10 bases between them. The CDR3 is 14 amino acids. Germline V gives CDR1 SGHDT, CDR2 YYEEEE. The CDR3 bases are TGTGCCAGCAGCGCCTACTCCGCTGGAAACACCATATATTTT. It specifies CASSAYSAGNTIYF. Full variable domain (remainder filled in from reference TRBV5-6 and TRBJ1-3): DAGVTQSPTHLIKTRGQQVTLRCSPKSGHDTVSWYQQALGQGPQFIFQYYEEEERQRGNFPDRFSGHQFPNYSSELNVNALLLGDSALYLCASSAYSAGNTIYFGEGSWLTVV.

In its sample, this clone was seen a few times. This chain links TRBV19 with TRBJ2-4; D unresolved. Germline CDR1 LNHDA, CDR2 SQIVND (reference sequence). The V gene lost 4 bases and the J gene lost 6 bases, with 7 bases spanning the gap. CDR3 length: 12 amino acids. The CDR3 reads CASSNAGNIQYF. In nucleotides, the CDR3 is TGTGCCAGTAGTAACGCAGGAAACATTCAGTACTTC.

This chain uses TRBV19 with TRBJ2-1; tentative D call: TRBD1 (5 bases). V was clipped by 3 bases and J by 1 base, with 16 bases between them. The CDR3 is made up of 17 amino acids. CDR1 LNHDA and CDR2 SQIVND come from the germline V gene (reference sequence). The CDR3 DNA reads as TGTGCCAGTAGTATCAACCAAAGGGGTTCGTCCTACAATGAGCAGTTCTTC. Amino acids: CASSINQRGSSYNEQFF. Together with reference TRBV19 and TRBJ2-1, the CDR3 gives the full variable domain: DGGITQSPKYLFRKEGQNVTLSCEQNLNHDAMYWYRQDPGQGLRLIYYSQIVNDFQKGDIAEGYSVSREKKESFPLTVTSAQKNPTAFYLCASSINQRGSSYNEQFFGPGTRLTVL.

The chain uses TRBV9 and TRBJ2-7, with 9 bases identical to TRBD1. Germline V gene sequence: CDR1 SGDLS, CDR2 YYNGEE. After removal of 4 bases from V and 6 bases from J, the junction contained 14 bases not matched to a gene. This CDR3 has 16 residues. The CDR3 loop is CASSLSMGQGGSEQYF. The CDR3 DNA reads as TGTGCCAGCAGCCTTAGCATGGGACAGGGAGGTAGCGAGCAGTACTTC.

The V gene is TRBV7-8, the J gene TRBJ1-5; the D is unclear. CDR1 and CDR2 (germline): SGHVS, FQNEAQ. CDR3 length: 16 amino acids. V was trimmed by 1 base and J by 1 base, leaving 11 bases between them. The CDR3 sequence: CASSLVGGGSNQPQHF. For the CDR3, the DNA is TGTGCCAGCAGCTTAGTAGGTGGCGGGAGCAATCAGCCCCAGCATTTT.

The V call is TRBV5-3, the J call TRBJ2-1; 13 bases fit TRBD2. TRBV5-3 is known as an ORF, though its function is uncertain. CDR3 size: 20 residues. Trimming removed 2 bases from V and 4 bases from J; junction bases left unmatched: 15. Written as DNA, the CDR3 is TGTGCCAGAAGCTTACACGCCCGGACTAGCGGGAGAAAGAAGTACAATGAGCAGTTCTTC. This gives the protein CARSLHARTSGRKKYNEQFF.

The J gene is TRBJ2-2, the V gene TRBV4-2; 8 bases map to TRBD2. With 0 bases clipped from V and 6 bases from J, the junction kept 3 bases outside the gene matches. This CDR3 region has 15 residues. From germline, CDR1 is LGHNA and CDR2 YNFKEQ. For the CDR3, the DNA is TGTGCCAGCAGCCAAGATGGACTAGCTGCCGGGGAGCTGTTTTTT. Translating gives CASSQDGLAAGELFF.

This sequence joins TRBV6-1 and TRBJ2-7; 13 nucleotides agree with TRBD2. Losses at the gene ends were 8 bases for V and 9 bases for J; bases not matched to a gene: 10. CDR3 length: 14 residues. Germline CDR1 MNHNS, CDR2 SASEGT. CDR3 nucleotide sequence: TGTGCCAGCCGGCGGACTAGCGGGGGCGATCGGCAGTACGTC. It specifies CASRRTSGGDRQYV.

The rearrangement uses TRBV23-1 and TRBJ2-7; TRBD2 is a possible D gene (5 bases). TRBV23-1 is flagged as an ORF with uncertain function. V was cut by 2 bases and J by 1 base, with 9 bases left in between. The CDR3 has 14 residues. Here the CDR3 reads CASSQTRESYEQYV. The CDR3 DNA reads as TGCGCCAGCAGTCAAACCCGGGAATCCTACGAGCAGTACGTC.

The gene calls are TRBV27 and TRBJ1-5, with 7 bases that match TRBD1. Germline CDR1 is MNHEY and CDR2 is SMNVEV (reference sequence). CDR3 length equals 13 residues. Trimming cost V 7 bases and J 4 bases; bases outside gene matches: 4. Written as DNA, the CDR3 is TGTGCCAGCAAGGGACAGCAAAATCAGCCCCAGCATTTT. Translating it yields CASKGQQNQPQHF.

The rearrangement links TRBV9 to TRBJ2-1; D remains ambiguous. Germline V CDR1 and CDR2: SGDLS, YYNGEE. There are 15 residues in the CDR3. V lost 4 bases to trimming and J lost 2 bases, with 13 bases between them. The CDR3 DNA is TGTGCCAGCAGCCCGGAGCCATCTACCTACAATGAGCAGTTCTTC. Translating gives CASSPEPSTYNEQFF.

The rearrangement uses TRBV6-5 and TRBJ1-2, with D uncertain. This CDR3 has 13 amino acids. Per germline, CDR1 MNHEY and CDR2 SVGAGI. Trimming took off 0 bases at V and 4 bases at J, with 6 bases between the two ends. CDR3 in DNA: TGTGCCAGCAGTTACTCCAGGATCTATGGCTACACCTTC. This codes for CASSYSRIYGYTF.

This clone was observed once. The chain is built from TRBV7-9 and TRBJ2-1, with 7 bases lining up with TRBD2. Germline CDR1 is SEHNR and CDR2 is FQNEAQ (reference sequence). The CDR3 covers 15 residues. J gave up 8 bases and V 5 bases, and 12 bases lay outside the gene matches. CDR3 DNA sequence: TGTGCCAGCAGCGCGCTGGGGAGGGCCAGGGATGAGCAGTTCTTC. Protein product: CASSALGRARDEQFF.

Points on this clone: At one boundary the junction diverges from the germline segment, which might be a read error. As DNA, the CDR3 is TGTTCCAGCAGCTTGGGACAGGCGGATAATTCACCCCTCCACTTT. This encodes CSSSLGQADNSPLHF. This chain uses TRBV7-9 with TRBJ1-6; the match to TRBD1 covers 8 bases. Germline V gene data show CDR1 as SEHNR and CDR2 as FQNEAQ (reference sequence). This CDR3 contains 15 residues.

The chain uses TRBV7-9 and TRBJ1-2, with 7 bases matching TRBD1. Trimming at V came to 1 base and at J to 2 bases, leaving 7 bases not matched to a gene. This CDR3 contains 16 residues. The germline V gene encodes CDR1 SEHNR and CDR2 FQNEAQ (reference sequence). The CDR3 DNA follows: TGTGCCAGCAGCTTAGGACAGGGACTCAGGAACTATGGCTACACCTTC. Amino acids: CASSLGQGLRNYGYTF.

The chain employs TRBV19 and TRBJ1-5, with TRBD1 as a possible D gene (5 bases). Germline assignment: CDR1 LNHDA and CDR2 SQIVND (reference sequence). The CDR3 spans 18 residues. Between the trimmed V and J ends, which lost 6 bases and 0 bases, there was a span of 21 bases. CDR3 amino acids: CASRPARTFFGSNQPQHF. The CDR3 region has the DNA TGTGCCAGTAGGCCAGCTCGGACATTTTTCGGTAGCAATCAGCCCCAGCATTTT.

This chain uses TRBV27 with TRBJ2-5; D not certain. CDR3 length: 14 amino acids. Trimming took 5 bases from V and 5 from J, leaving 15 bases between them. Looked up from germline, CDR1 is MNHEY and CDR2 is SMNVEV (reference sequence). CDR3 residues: CASSARIGIETQYF. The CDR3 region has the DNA TGTGCCAGCAGTGCGCGGATAGGTATTGAGACCCAGTACTTC.

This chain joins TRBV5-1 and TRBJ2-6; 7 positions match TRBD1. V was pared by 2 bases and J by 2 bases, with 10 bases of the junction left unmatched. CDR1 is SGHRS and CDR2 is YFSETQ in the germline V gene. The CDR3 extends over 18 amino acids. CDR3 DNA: TGCGCCAGCAGCTTCGAGGGGGCACCGATCCCTGGGGCCAACGTCCTGACTTTC. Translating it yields CASSFEGAPIPGANVLTF.

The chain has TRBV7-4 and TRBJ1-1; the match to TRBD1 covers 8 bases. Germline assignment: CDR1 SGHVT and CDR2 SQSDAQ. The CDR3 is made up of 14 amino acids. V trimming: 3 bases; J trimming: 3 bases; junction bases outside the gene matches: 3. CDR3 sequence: CASSFRGQDTEAFF. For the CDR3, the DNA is TGTGCCAGCAGCTTCAGGGGGCAGGACACTGAAGCTTTCTTT.